This paragraph reports one T cell receptor beta chain. The entry originates in a study of blood T cell repertoires in COVID-19. Overall study: Samples taken during acute and convalescent COVID-19 were collected in the United States, Italy and Spain. Sources were T cells, B-cell-depleted T cells, or PBMCs; the material itself was cDNA or gDNA.

Method: immunoSEQ multiplex PCR; TCRdb's copy keeps in-frame clones and lacks some. In the table there are 100,000 to 150,000 clones, approximately 70% of which are singletons. Trimming cost V 2 bases and J 6 bases, with 7 bases left between them. CDR3 length equals 13 residues. Germline V CDR1 and CDR2: MNHNY, SVGAGI (reference sequence). This TCR was sampled from a woman between 65 and 79 years old with acute or convalescent COVID-19. The source material was peripheral blood. This chain connects TRBV6-6 to TRBJ2-2, with a tentative D call TRBD2 (6 bases). CDR3 in DNA: TGTGCCAGCAGTTACGGACTATCCGGGGAGCTGTTTTTT. This translates into CASSYGLSGELFF.